Listed below are T cell receptor beta chains from one sample, sequenced in a study of CD8+CD57+ T cells in acquired aplastic anemia. MiXCR, run by TCRdb on the reads, gives a single entry per CDR3 protein. Of more than 250,000 distinct CDR3 sequences in the sample, roughly 80% are singletons; the top ten hold roughly 42%. Sequencing was performed on sorted CD4+, CD8+, or CD8+CD57+ T cells (not recorded which) from PBMCs. The receptors were sampled from a human donor with aplastic anemia. Each CDR3 is given with its conserved first and last residue. A D gene is named only where the DNA matches it firmly. The size of a clone is reported for some rows only, either as once, few or many, or as a class for expanded clones.

d_call j_call v_call clone_size cdr3_nt cdr3_aa
- TRBJ2-1 TRBV14 - TGTGCCAGCAGCCCGGTGGGGGGCACCTATAATTCGCAGTTCTTC CASSPVGGTYNSQFF
- TRBJ1-1 TRBV7-9 - TGTGCCAGCACCTTAGCGCTTACACAGTTCTCTGGACCATTCTTT CASTLALTQFSGPFF
TRBD1 TRBJ2-5 TRBV10-1 - TGCGCCAGCAGTGGGGGACAGGGGGATTTTGGAGAGACCCAGTACTTC CASSGGQGDFGETQYF
TRBD1 TRBJ2-1 TRBV5-5 - TGTGCCAGCAAGGGCGACAGGGGAAGTAATGAGCAGTTCTTC CASKGDRGSNEQFF
TRBD1 TRBJ2-7 TRBV29-1 few TGCAGCGTTTCCGGGACAGGCACCTACGAGCAGTACTTC CSVSGTGTYEQYF
- TRBJ1-1 TRBV9 - TGTGCCAGCAGCGGGGGGGACACAGAGAGCGGAGACACTTTCTTT CASSGGDTESGDTFF
- TRBJ2-3 TRBV7-9 once - CASSAGDTQYFSPYF
- TRBJ1-1 TRBV19 few TGTGCCAGTAGTGCCCTAGTGGGCACTGAAGCTTTCTTT CASSALVGTEAFF
- TRBJ1-1 TRBV7-8 - TGTGCCAGCAGCGTAGAGGGCTATCCCGATGTGAACACTGAAGCTTTCTTT CASSVEGYPDVNTEAFF
- TRBJ1-4 TRBV7-9 - TGTGCCAGCAGCTTTCAGATTTTTAGGGGGATAGGCGAAAAACTGTTTTTT CASSFQIFRGIGEKLFF
TRBD2 TRBJ2-3 TRBV5-1 - TGCGCCAGCAGCGCGGGGGGGCTAGGATTGCAGTATTTT CASSAGGLGLQYF
- TRBJ2-1 TRBV7-6 - TGTGCCAGCAGTTACGGCTCCTGTGAGCCGCTCTTC CASSYGSCEPLF
- TRBJ2-3 TRBV7-8 - TGTGCCAGCAGCTTTTTTGCAAACACGGAAACGCAGTATTTT CASSFFANTETQYF
- TRBJ1-6 TRBV2 - TGTGCCAGCAGATACGGGACTAATTCACCCCTCCACTTT CASRYGTNSPLHF
- TRBJ2-1 TRBV19 - TGTGCCTGGGCCTCCTGGGACAATGAGCAGTTCTTC CAWASWDNEQFF
- TRBJ2-3 TRBV9 - TGTGCCAGCAGGGAAGGGTCAGATACTACGCATTTTTTT CASREGSDTTHFF
- TRBJ2-5 TRBV7-7 - TGTGCCGTTCTTGGGGGGGCGGAGACCCAGACCTTCGGGTTC CAVLGGAETQTFGF
- TRBJ2-3 TRBV2 - TGTGGCAGCTTGGAGGGAGGTACCGATACGCAGTGTTTT CGSLEGGTDTQCF
- TRBJ2-3 TRBV7-9 - TGTGCCAGCGGGGACGGGGGCACAGATGAGCACCATTTT CASGDGGTDEHHF
- TRBJ1-5 TRBV5-4 - TGTGCCAGCAGCTATACTAGGACTCAGCCCCAGCATTTT CASSYTRTQPQHF
- TRBJ2-6 TRBV7-3 - TGTGCCAGCACAAGAGAGGCCAGCTACGTGGACCACGGACTGACTTTC CASTREASYVDHGLTF
- TRBJ2-1 TRBV13 once TGTGCCAGCAGCTCAATAGTAAATGAGCAGTTCTTC CASSSIVNEQFF
TRBD2 TRBJ2-6 TRBV7-9 - TGTGCCAGCAGCTTAGGGACGGGGGCCGGGGGGGCTAACGTCCTGACTTTC CASSLGTGAGGANVLTF
- TRBJ1-1 TRBV7-9 - TGTGCCAGCAGCGCCCTGGGGGACACTGAAGCTTTCTTT CASSALGDTEAFF
- TRBJ1-2 TRBV29-1 - TGCAGCGCCGGACAAGGCCCGGACTATGGCTACACCTTC CSAGQGPDYGYTF
- TRBJ2-1 TRBV14 - TGTGCCAGCAGCCAGGGGGGCGGAACCGATCAGGAGGAGCAGTTCTTC CASSQGGGTDQEEQFF
- TRBJ2-1 TRBV7-9 once TGTGCCAGCAGCTTACCATCAAACACTGAAGCTTTCTTTCAGTTCTTC CASSLPSNTEAFFQFF
- TRBJ2-1 TRBV5-6 - TGTGCCAGCAGCCCGGGGGAGGTAGCGGAGTACAATGAGCAGTTCTTC CASSPGEVAEYNEQFF
TRBD1 TRBJ1-6 TRBV19 - TGTGCCAGTAGAGGGACAGGGGACACTGCCCGGGGTTCACCCCTCCACTTT CASRGTGDTARGSPLHF
- TRBJ1-2 TRBV11-3 - TGTGCCAGCAGCTTAGAACTGACTTATCTCCGCTACACCTTC CASSLELTYLRYTF
- TRBJ1-1 TRBV9 - TGTGCCAGCAGTGGGGTCCAGAACGCCAACACTGAAGCTTTCTTT CASSGVQNANTEAFF
- TRBJ2-3 TRBV9 - TGTGCCAGCAGCGTATACGGGAACCCCTACAATGAGTATTTT CASSVYGNPYNEYF
TRBD1 TRBJ2-7 TRBV5-1 - TGCGCCAGCAGCTTGGGAGGGACAGGGACCCACGAGCAGTACTTC CASSLGGTGTHEQYF
- TRBJ2-1 TRBV20-1 - TGCAGTGTTATGACAGGTTATAATGAGCAGTTCTTC CSVMTGYNEQFF
TRBD1 TRBJ2-1 TRBV11-3 - TGTGCCAGCAGCTTAGATCTGACAGGGAACACCGATGAGCAGTTCTTC CASSLDLTGNTDEQFF
- TRBJ2-3 TRBV7-9 once TGTGCCAGCAGCTTAGTACCCGGGGCCCTGACGCAGTGTTTT CASSLVPGALTQCF
- TRBJ1-2 TRBV9 - TGTGCCAGCAGCGCTGGGGCGGGGAGGGGTGGGGGCCACACCTTC CASSAGAGRGGGHTF
- TRBJ1-2 TRBV10-3 few TGTGCCATCAAAGGGGGGTATGGCTACACCTTC CAIKGGYGYTF
- TRBJ2-5 TRBV15 - TGTGCCACCAGCAGAGGCGGCGATCACGATACCCAGTACTTC CATSRGGDHDTQYF
- TRBJ2-7 TRBV7-8 - TGTGCCAGCAGTTTAGTTAGGGGGGCCGAGAACGAGCAGTACTTC CASSLVRGAENEQYF
- TRBJ1-1 TRBV6-1 - TGTGCCAGCACCTTCATTGAGGGCACTGAAGCTTTCTTT CASTFIEGTEAFF
- TRBJ2-1 TRBV7-9 - TGTGCCAGCAACTCTCAGAGAGGGGCCAACGGCCTGACTCAGTTCTTC CASNSQRGANGLTQFF
TRBD2 TRBJ2-1 TRBV7-8 - TGTGCCAGTAGTATGGGGGGGGGTCCCGATACTGAGCAGTTCTTC CASSMGGGPDTEQFF
- TRBJ2-7 TRBV11-3 - TGTGCCAGCAGCGGGGAGGGGACAAGCTCCTACGAGCAGTACTTC CASSGEGTSSYEQYF
TRBD1 TRBJ2-5 TRBV7-6 - TGTGCCAGCAGCGGGCGACAGGGCTTCCAAGAGACCCAGTACTTC CASSGRQGFQETQYF
TRBD2 TRBJ2-1 TRBV24-1 - TGTGCCACCGGGACGAGCGGGAGTAGGGCTGGGCAGTTCTTC CATGTSGSRAGQFF
- TRBJ2-7 TRBV15 - TGTGCCACCAGTTGCGGCAGGGAGCAAGACGCCCAGTACTTC CATSCGREQDAQYF
- TRBJ1-2 TRBV2 - TGTGCCAGCGGGGACGGGGGCACAGATAGTTATGGCTACACCTTC CASGDGGTDSYGYTF
- TRBJ2-1 TRBV7-9 - TGTGCCAGCAGCATAGCTAGGGGAGGCTCCAATGAGCAGTTCTTC CASSIARGGSNEQFF
- TRBJ2-5 TRBV7-8 - TGTGCCACCTGGACGAGACAGCTTCGTCAAGAGACCCAGTACTTC CATWTRQLRQETQYF
TRBD1 TRBJ2-1 TRBV7-3 once TGTGCCAGCAGCTCTGACAGGGGGCAGCAGTTCTTC CASSSDRGQQFF
TRBD1 TRBJ1-1 TRBV20-1 - TGCAGTACTAGAGATGGGAGGGGGCTGAACACTGAAGCTTTCTTT CSTRDGRGLNTEAFF
TRBD2 TRBJ2-1 TRBV7-9 - TGTGCCAGCAGCTTTCAACCAAGCGGGAGGACCGATGAGCAGTTCTTC CASSFQPSGRTDEQFF
- TRBJ2-1 TRBV11-3 - TGTGCCAGCAGCTTAGATCTGACAGAGCCGTTCTTC CASSLDLTEPFF
TRBD2 TRBJ2-2 TRBV10-3 few TGTGCCATCAGTGAGTCTGTCAGGAGGGCGGGGGATTACGCGAACACCGGGGAGCTGTTTTTT CAISESVRRAGDYANTGELFF
- TRBJ2-7 TRBV24-1 few TGTGCCACTGGGGGTGCGGGTAGCGACGAGCAGTACTTC CATGGAGSDEQYF
TRBD1 TRBJ2-5 TRBV20-1 - TGCAGTGCTAGGAGGGGGCGAGAGACCCAGTACTTC CSARRGRETQYF